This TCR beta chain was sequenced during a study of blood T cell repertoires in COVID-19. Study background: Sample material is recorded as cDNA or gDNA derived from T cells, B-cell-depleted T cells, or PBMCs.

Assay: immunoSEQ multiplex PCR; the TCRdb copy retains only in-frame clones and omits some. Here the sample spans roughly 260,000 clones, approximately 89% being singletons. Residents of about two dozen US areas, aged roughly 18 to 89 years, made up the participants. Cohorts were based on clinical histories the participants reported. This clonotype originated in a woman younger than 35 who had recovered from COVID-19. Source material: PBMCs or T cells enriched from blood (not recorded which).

The CDR3 DNA sequence: TGTGCCAGCAGCCTAGCGGGGGGGCCCTACAATGAGCAGTTCTTC. Its translation is CASSLAGGPYNEQFF. This sequence joins TRBV6-4 and TRBJ2-1, with TRBD2 matching 12 bases. Trimming took 6 bases from V and 2 from J; bases not matched to a gene: 2. The CDR3 length is 15 residues. CDR1 is MRHNA, CDR2 SNTAGT, per germline.